The next 24 T cell receptor beta chains were all read from a single sample in a study of blood T cell repertoires in COVID-19. TCRdb's table, derived via immunoSEQ multiplex PCR, lists solely in-frame clones and lacks some. The sample lists about 190,000 clones, approximately 79% occurring once. The sample consisted of peripheral blood. The source of these receptors is a woman between 45 and 65 years old with acute or convalescent COVID-19.

The chain joins TRBV6-5 to TRBJ2-7; 9 positions match TRBD1. Trimming at V came to 6 bases and at J to 3 bases, leaving 6 bases not matched to a gene. Germline V gene sequence: CDR1 MNHEY, CDR2 SVGAGI. The CDR3 runs 14 residues. The CDR3 sequence: CASRGTGSFYEQYF. Written as DNA, the CDR3 is TGTGCCAGCAGGGGGACAGGGTCATTCTACGAGCAGTACTTC.

The gene calls are TRBV28 and TRBJ1-2; unclear D gene. The CDR3 is made up of 12 amino acids. The germline V gene has CDR1 MDHEN and CDR2 SYDVKM. The V and J ends lost 6 bases and 2 bases respectively, with 7 bases between them. The CDR3 sequence is CASRAPNYGYTF. CDR3 bases: TGTGCCAGCAGGGCCCCAAACTATGGCTACACCTTC.

This chain joins TRBV27 and TRBJ1-2; D is perhaps TRBD1 (6 bases). Trimming took 0 bases from V and 2 from J, leaving 10 bases between them. There are 15 residues in the CDR3. Germline V gene sequence: CDR1 MNHEY, CDR2 SMNVEV (reference sequence). The DNA for the CDR3 is TGTGCCAGCAGTTTATCGTGGGGGCCGAACTATGGCTACACCTTC. As protein: CASSLSWGPNYGYTF.

The rearrangement links TRBV14 to TRBJ2-1; 14 bases map to TRBD2. V trimming: 3 bases; J trimming: 4 bases; junction bases outside the gene matches: 8. Per the germline V gene, CDR1 is SGHDN and CDR2 is FVKESK. This CDR3 is 18 amino acids long. DNA of the CDR3: TGTGCCAGCAGCCATCGGCGACTAGCGGGGGGGCGTTACAATGAGCAGTTCTTC. Translated, it gives CASSHRRLAGGRYNEQFF.

This chain connects TRBV19 to TRBJ1-5; TRBD1 matches 9 bases. The junction had 6 bases not matched to a gene; V was cut back by 6 bases and J by 3 bases. The CDR3 is 15 residues long. Per the germline V gene, CDR1 is LNHDA and CDR2 is SQIVND (reference sequence). In DNA, the CDR3 is TGTGCCAGTAGGGGACAGGGAGGAATCAATCAGCCCCAGCATTTT. Amino acid sequence: CASRGQGGINQPQHF.

The chain has TRBV7-6 and TRBJ2-7; 7 bases align to TRBD2. This CDR3 spans 15 amino acids. Germline CDR1 reads SGHVS; CDR2 reads FNYEAQ. The V gene end was trimmed by 2 bases and the J gene end by 0 bases; junction bases not matched to a gene: 4. The CDR3 region has the DNA TGTGCCAGCAGCTTAAGTCTAGCGGTCTCCTACGAGCAGTACTTC. Translation: CASSLSLAVSYEQYF.

The chain links TRBV30 to TRBJ1-5; 8 positions match TRBD1. Germline V CDR1 and CDR2: GTSNPN, SVGIG (reference sequence). The CDR3 is made up of 16 amino acids. Germline trimming cut 0 bases from V and 0 bases from J; bases unmatched to any gene: 4. CDR3 sequence reads: CAWSVGTGYSNQPQHF. DNA of the CDR3: TGTGCCTGGAGTGTAGGGACAGGATATAGCAATCAGCCCCAGCATTTT.

This CDR3 reads CASSLAAGVITDTQYF. CDR3 bases: TGTGCCAGCAGCTTAGCCGCGGGAGTTATCACAGATACGCAGTATTTT. This chain links TRBV7-2 with TRBJ2-3; 7 bases are shared with TRBD2. The CDR3 is 16 residues long. J lost 2 bases, V lost 0 bases, and 5 bases had no gene match. Germline lookup yields CDR1 SGHTA and CDR2 FQGNSA.

V usage is TRBV5-6 and J usage is TRBJ2-3, with 7 bases that match TRBD1. V was pared by 3 bases and J by 3 bases, with 10 bases of the junction left unmatched. Germline values: CDR1 SGHDT, CDR2 YYEEEE. The CDR3 length is 16 residues. For the CDR3, the DNA is TGTGCCAGCAGCTCGATTAGGGGGCGAGTAACAGATACGCAGTATTTT. This encodes CASSSIRGRVTDTQYF. Combining the CDR3 with reference TRBV5-6 and TRBJ2-3 gives the whole variable domain DAGVTQSPTHLIKTRGQQVTLRCSPKSGHDTVSWYQQALGQGPQFIFQYYEEEERQRGNFPDRFSGHQFPNYSSELNVNALLLGDSALYLCASSSIRGRVTDTQYFGPGTRLTVL.

The chain carries TRBV7-2 and TRBJ2-5; 7 positions agree with TRBD2. Germline loops: CDR1 SGHTA, CDR2 FQGNSA. This CDR3 has 14 amino acids. After removal of 7 bases from V and 2 bases from J, the junction contained 7 bases not matched to a gene. In DNA, the CDR3 is TGTGCCAGCACCTTTGGGGGGGGACAAGAGACCCAGTACTTC. Translated: CASTFGGGQETQYF.

The genes are TRBV5-8 and TRBJ2-5, with D unclear. Per the germline V gene, CDR1 is SGHTS and CDR2 is YDEGEE. Trimming took off 3 bases at V and 5 bases at J, with 5 bases between the two ends. The CDR3 extends over 11 amino acids. The CDR3 loop is CASSYFETQYF. The DNA of the CDR3 is TGTGCCAGCAGCTACTTTGAGACCCAGTACTTC.

V gene TRBV28 combines with J gene TRBJ2-7; D is perhaps TRBD1 (6 bases). The germline gives CDR1 MDHEN, CDR2 SYDVKM. Trimming pared 2 bases from V and 4 bases from J, leaving 15 bases between. The CDR3 runs 15 residues. DNA of the CDR3: TGTGCCAGCAGTTTACCTACTGACAGGCCATACGAGCAGTACTTC. Encoded protein: CASSLPTDRPYEQYF. The whole variable domain, remainder taken from reference TRBV28 and TRBJ2-7, is DVKVTQSSRYLVKRTGEKVFLECVQDMDHENMFWYRQDPGLGLRLIYFSYDVKMKEKGDIPEGYSVSREKKERFSLILESASTNQTSMYLCASSLPTDRPYEQYFGPGTRLTVT.

This chain connects TRBV19 to TRBJ2-6, with a possible D match to TRBD1 (6 bases). Germline-derived CDR1 and CDR2 are LNHDA and SQIVND (reference sequence). The CDR3 is made up of 17 amino acids. V was pared by 1 base and J by 0 bases, with 10 bases between. This chain's CDR3 is CASSIGGGSSGANVLTF. DNA for the CDR3: TGTGCCAGTAGTATAGGAGGGGGAAGCTCTGGGGCCAACGTCCTGACTTTC.

V gene TRBV24-1 combines with J gene TRBJ2-1, with 7 bases fitting TRBD1. This CDR3 spans 16 amino acids. V lost 2 bases, J lost 4 bases, and 7 bases stayed unmatched. Germline CDR1 and CDR2: KGHDR and SFDVKD. DNA of the CDR3: TGTGCCACCAGTGATTCCGGGACAGAGCGTTACAATGAGCAGTTCTTC. Its protein product is CATSDSGTERYNEQFF.

This rearrangement joins TRBV18 to TRBJ1-1, with D unresolved. This CDR3 spans 15 amino acids. Germline loops: CDR1 KGHSH, CDR2 LQKENI. Trimming left V 2 bases short and J 3 bases short, with 13 bases between. The CDR3 DNA reads as TGTGCCAGCTCACCAAAGGACGGGGTAGACACTGAAGCTTTCTTT. The encoded protein is CASSPKDGVDTEAFF.

The chain couples TRBV2 to TRBJ2-3, with D possibly TRBD1 on 5 matching bases. Germline assignment: CDR1 SNHLY and CDR2 FYNNEI. CDR3 length: 13 residues. The V and J ends lost 6 bases and 3 bases respectively, with 10 bases between them. The CDR3 protein is CASSVDRTDTQYF. The CDR3 region has the DNA TGTGCCAGCAGCGTCGACAGAACAGATACGCAGTATTTT.

This clone was recorded only once. This chain uses TRBV28 with TRBJ1-1; D unclear. V lost 5 bases and J 1 base, leaving 5 bases between the germline ends. Germline loops: CDR1 MDHEN, CDR2 SYDVKM. The CDR3 is 12 residues long. The CDR3: CASSRGNTEAFF. CDR3 nucleotides: TGTGCCAGCAGTCGAGGGAACACTGAAGCTTTCTTT.

This rearrangement joins TRBV11-2 to TRBJ1-2, with TRBD1 matching 7 bases. Germline CDR1 and CDR2: SGHAT and FQNNGV. The CDR3 has 14 amino acids. With 5 bases clipped from V and 2 bases from J, the junction kept 5 bases outside the gene matches. In DNA, the CDR3 is TGTGCCAGCAGCGGACTGACAGGGAACTATGGCTACACCTTC. Translation gives CASSGLTGNYGYTF.

This chain connects TRBV19 to TRBJ1-4, with 7 positions matching TRBD1. The ends lost 5 bases at V and 10 bases at J; junction bases unmatched: 7. Germline V lookup: CDR1 LNHDA, CDR2 SQIVND (reference sequence). The length of the CDR3 is 13 residues. This CDR3 reads CASSGQGVGKLFF. CDR3 nucleotide sequence: TGTGCCAGTAGTGGCCAGGGGGTCGGAAAACTGTTTTTT.

The chain carries TRBV4-3 and TRBJ1-2; no definite D call. This CDR3 spans 15 amino acids. CDR1 and CDR2 (germline): LGHNA, YSLEER. V was clipped by 0 bases and J by 2 bases, with 10 bases between them. The DNA for the CDR3 is TGCGCCAGCAGCCAAGATCTTACAGTAAACTATGGCTACACCTTC. Amino acids: CASSQDLTVNYGYTF.

CDR3 DNA sequence: TGTGCCAGCAGTCCCAGGGTTGGCTACACCTTC. This sequence encodes CASSPRVGYTF. The genes are TRBV6-6 and TRBJ1-2; TRBD1 might be the D (5 bases). The CDR3 spans 11 residues. V lost 5 bases, J lost 7 bases, and 8 bases lay in between. The germline CDR1 and CDR2 sequences are MNHNY and SVGAGI (reference sequence).

V gene TRBV28 combines with J gene TRBJ2-7; D gene uncertain. CDR1 is MDHEN, CDR2 SYDVKM, per germline. The CDR3 consists of 14 residues. V lost 3 bases, J lost 0 bases, and 9 bases lay in between. The CDR3 spells CASSLSTSSYEQYF. CDR3 DNA sequence: TGTGCCAGCAGTTTGTCAACCAGCTCCTACGAGCAGTACTTC.

This sequence joins TRBV19 and TRBJ1-6, with D perhaps TRBD1 (6 bases). Trimming took off 0 bases at V and 14 bases at J, with 17 bases between the two ends. Per germline, CDR1 LNHDA and CDR2 SQIVND (reference sequence). The CDR3 contains 15 residues. Here the CDR3 DNA reads TGTGCCAGTAGTATAGATGGCGGGGGCCCCGCAACCCTCCACTTT. It yields the protein CASSIDGGGPATLHF.

The chain uses TRBV10-1 and TRBJ2-3; 9 nucleotides match TRBD2. Germline-derived CDR1 and CDR2 are WNHNN and SYGVQD (reference sequence). This CDR3 contains 16 residues. The V segment lost 5 bases and the J segment 0 bases; nucleotides outside the gene matches: 6. DNA of the CDR3: TGCGCCAGCAGTATGTCTAGCGGGGTTAGCACAGATACGCAGTATTTT. This sequence encodes CASSMSSGVSTDTQYF.